This TCR beta chain was observed in a study of cytomegalovirus exposure and HLA in healthy donors. Study conclusions and caveats: TCR beta chains numbering more than 150 were designated cytomegalovirus-associated. Testing in vitro showed a few CMV-associated chains specific for CMV antigens. It was reportedly the case that the classifier diagnosed cytomegalovirus status with high specificity and sensitivity.

TCRdb's copy holds only in-frame clones and misses some; the assay was immunoSEQ multiplex PCR. The sample shows about 200,000 clones, roughly 91% of them seen only once. Among the 100 to 150 subjects of the validation cohort, separate from the approximately 700-subject first cohort, were the donors. This clone was seen only a few times. Antigen unknown. Other DNA sequences of this sample code for an identical CDR3. The CDR3 length is 12 residues. Trimming cost V 5 bases and J 5 bases, with 9 bases left between them. The germline CDR1 and CDR2 sequences are LNHDA and SQIVND (reference sequence). The TCR sequence derives from a woman aged 18-30 years in good health and CMV-seropositive. The specimen was PBMCs. This chain links TRBV19 with TRBJ1-2, with TRBD1 as a possible D gene (6 bases). CDR3 bases: TGTGCCAGTAGTCCACAGGGTTATGGCTACACCTTC. This sequence encodes CASSPQGYGYTF.